The 27 T cell receptor beta chains listed next were all sequenced from one sample in a study of shared clonotypes between healthy human individuals. Sequencing used immunoSEQ multiplex PCR; TCRdb keeps in-frame clones, though not all of them. The sample records over a million clones, 97% to 99% being singletons. Sequencing was performed on naive CD4+ T cells sorted from blood. This sample's subset: CD45RA+ positively selected. The receptor set was obtained from a man aged 25 to 45 in good health.

The chain joins TRBV28 to TRBJ1-5; the D is unclear. V was shortened by 4 bases and J by 0 bases, with 10 bases between the two germline ends. This CDR3 is 15 amino acids long. Germline V gene sequence: CDR1 MDHEN, CDR2 SYDVKM. This chain's CDR3 is CASSSHDNSNQPQHF. The CDR3 region has the DNA TGTGCCAGCAGTTCTCACGACAATAGCAATCAGCCCCAGCATTTT. Combining the CDR3 with reference TRBV28 and TRBJ1-5 gives the whole variable domain DVKVTQSSRYLVKRTGEKVFLECVQDMDHENMFWYRQDPGLGLRLIYFSYDVKMKEKGDIPEGYSVSREKKERFSLILESASTNQTSMYLCASSSHDNSNQPQHFGDGTRLSIL.

The chain employs TRBV29-1 and TRBJ2-3, with TRBD1 matching 8 bases. The CDR3 sequence is 15 residues long. After removal of 5 bases from V and 3 bases from J, the junction contained 10 bases not matched to a gene. The germline V gene encodes CDR1 SQVTM and CDR2 ANQGSEA. The CDR3 bases are TGCAGCGTTCTGGTCAGGACAGGGTCGACAGATACGCAGTATTTT. Protein sequence: CSVLVRTGSTDTQYF.

The rearrangement links TRBV29-1 to TRBJ2-3; tentative D call: TRBD2 (6 bases). Trimming stripped 4 bases from V and 6 bases from J, with 11 bases between. Germline V gives CDR1 SQVTM, CDR2 ANQGSEA. The CDR3 runs 12 residues. Here the CDR3 reads CSVVREEDTQYF. The CDR3 DNA reads as TGCAGCGTTGTGAGGGAGGAGGATACGCAGTATTTT.

This chain uses TRBV7-2 with TRBJ2-7; 10 bases match TRBD1. Germline CDR1 is SGHTA and CDR2 is FQGNSA. The CDR3 extends over 16 amino acids. Trimming cost V 1 base and J 7 bases; bases outside gene matches: 10. The CDR3 protein is CASSLDLWTGGSEQYF. Written as DNA, the CDR3 is TGTGCCAGCAGCTTAGATTTGTGGACAGGGGGTTCAGAGCAGTACTTC. Together with reference TRBV7-2 and TRBJ2-7, the CDR3 gives the full variable domain: GAGVSQSPSNKVTEKGKDVELRCDPISGHTALYWYRQSLGQGLEFLIYFQGNSAPDKSGLPSDRFSAERTGGSVSTLTIQRTQQEDSAVYLCASSLDLWTGGSEQYFGPGTRLTVT.

This chain links TRBV5-1 with TRBJ1-2; 7 positions match TRBD1. CDR1 and CDR2 (germline): SGHRS, YFSETQ. The trim removed 0 bases at V and 4 bases at J, leaving 6 bases unmatched. The CDR3 covers 15 residues. The DNA of the CDR3 is TGCGCCAGCAGCTTGGGCCAGGGGGATGGCTATGGCTACACCTTC. This gives the protein CASSLGQGDGYGYTF.

The chain recombines TRBV1 with TRBJ1-1. TRBV1 is a recognized pseudogene. The CDR3 sequence is 15 residues long. The chain's CDR3 is CTSSQSGSSNTEAFF. The CDR3 DNA is TGCACCAGCAGCCAGTCGGGGTCCTCGAACACTGAAGCTTTCTTT.

This chain uses TRBV5-4 with TRBJ1-2; no clear D. Germline assignment: CDR1 SGHNT and CDR2 YYREEE (reference sequence). The CDR3 has 13 amino acids. The germline V and J ends were trimmed by 0 bases and 2 bases, with 5 bases remaining between them. The CDR3 region has the DNA TGTGCCAGCAGCTTGGCGGCGAACTATGGCTACACCTTC. Translated, it gives CASSLAANYGYTF.

The CDR3 region is CASKERASSYEQYF. In DNA form, the CDR3 reads TGTGCCAGCAAGGAGCGGGCGAGCTCCTACGAGCAGTACTTC. This chain connects TRBV5-5 to TRBJ2-7; D perhaps matches TRBD2 (6 bases). Trimming took 6 bases from V and 0 from J, leaving 13 bases between them. The CDR3 length is 14 residues. CDR1 is SGHKS and CDR2 is YYEKEE in the germline V gene (reference sequence).

On this clone: Other DNA sequences in the sample encode the same CDR3. The rearrangement links TRBV28 to TRBJ2-7; D remains unclear. Germline CDR1 reads MDHEN; CDR2 reads SYDVKM. V was trimmed by 5 bases and J by 2 bases, leaving 4 bases between them. This CDR3 comprises 11 residues. The CDR3 DNA reads as TGTGCCAGCAGTCGTGCCTACGAGCAGTACTTC. Translated: CASSRAYEQYF.

This chain uses TRBV18 with TRBJ2-7, with TRBD2 identical over 9 bases. V gave up 3 bases and J gave up 3 bases; unmatched junction bases: 6. CDR1 is KGHSH, CDR2 LQKENI, per germline. This CDR3 comprises 15 residues. CDR3 in amino acids: CASSPPSGTGYEQYF. The DNA of the CDR3 is TGTGCCAGCTCACCTCCTAGCGGGACTGGCTACGAGCAGTACTTC. Full variable domain (missing parts from reference TRBV18 and TRBJ2-7): NAGVMQNPRHLVRRRGQEARLRCSPMKGHSHVYWYRQLPEEGLKFMVYLQKENIIDESGMPKERFSAEFPKEGPSILRIQQVVRGDSAAYFCASSPPSGTGYEQYFGPGTRLTVT.

Points on this clone: At one boundary the junction diverges from the germline segment, which might be a read error. This chain joins TRBV5-4 and TRBJ2-7; TRBD2 matches 11 bases. The germline V gene has CDR1 SGHNT and CDR2 YYREEE (reference sequence). The CDR3 is 13 residues long. The CDR3 nucleotides read TGTGCCAGCAGCTTGGCCGGCGGGACTAGCGGCAACTTC. Its protein is CASSLAGGTSGNF.

The rearrangement links TRBV25-1 to TRBJ2-1; possibly TRBD1 for D (7 bases). This CDR3 is 13 amino acids long. Germline V CDR1 and CDR2: MGHDK, SYGVNS. Trimming stripped 3 bases from V and 9 bases from J, with 12 bases between. The CDR3 spells CASSDRGRGEQFF. The DNA of the CDR3 is TGTGCCAGCAGTGATAGGGGGCGGGGTGAGCAGTTCTTC.

This clone was picked up one time. The chain is built from TRBV7-8 and TRBJ2-7; 14 bases are a match to TRBD2. Germline CDR1 is SGHVS and CDR2 is FQNEAQ. This CDR3 is built from 17 residues. V was pared by 5 bases and J by 2 bases, with 8 bases of the junction left unmatched. For the CDR3, the DNA is TGTGCCAGCAGCCTTGGGACTAGCGGGGGAACAGCCTACGAGCAGTACTTC. Amino acids: CASSLGTSGGTAYEQYF.

This clone occurred once. CDR3 bases: TGTGCCAGCAGCGTAGGTGTTAGCGGGGTAAGCCAAGAGACCCAGTACTTC. Translated, it gives CASSVGVSGVSQETQYF. The chain has TRBV9 and TRBJ2-5, with 8 bases that match TRBD2. Germline V CDR1 and CDR2: SGDLS, YYNGEE. J gave up 1 base and V 0 bases, and 8 bases lay outside the gene matches. The CDR3 is 17 residues long.

The rearrangement links TRBV11-3 to TRBJ2-3; D possibly matches TRBD1 or TRBD2 (5 bases each). Germline CDR1 SGHNT, CDR2 YENEEA. With 0 bases removed from V and 9 bases from J, the gap between germline ends came to 13 bases. The CDR3 consists of 14 residues. CDR3 DNA sequence: TGTGCCAGCAGCTTAGATTTTAGAGGGGACACGCAGTATTTT. It encodes CASSLDFRGDTQYF.

The chain joins TRBV10-1 to TRBJ2-5; tentatively, D is TRBD1 (6 bases). This CDR3 has 13 residues. Germline lookup yields CDR1 WNHNN and CDR2 SYGVQD (reference sequence). V was clipped by 2 bases and J by 4 bases, with 8 bases between them. CDR3 DNA: TGCGCCAGCAGTGAGACAGGGCGAGAGACCCAGTACTTC. It yields the protein CASSETGRETQYF.

The V gene is TRBV7-9, the J gene TRBJ2-3; D is ambiguous. CDR1 and CDR2 (germline): SEHNR, FQNEAQ (reference sequence). Trimming cost V 5 bases and J 7 bases, with 13 bases left between them. This CDR3 is 13 amino acids long. The CDR3 loop reads CASSPSRTHTQYF. The CDR3 DNA is TGTGCCAGCAGCCCCTCTCGCACTCATACGCAGTATTTT.

This rearrangement joins TRBV21-1 to TRBJ1-1; TRBD1, as called in the table, went unchecked against the DNA. TRBV21-1 has pseudogene status. This CDR3 has 15 amino acids. Here the CDR3 reads CASSTFRTANTEAFF. The CDR3 DNA sequence: TGTGCCAGCAGCACCTTCAGGACAGCGAACACTGAAGCTTTCTTT.

The genes are TRBV7-9 and TRBJ1-2, with D maybe TRBD1 (5 bases). The CDR3 runs 13 residues. Germline V gene sequence: CDR1 SEHNR, CDR2 FQNEAQ (reference sequence). V was cut by 5 bases and J by 2 bases, with 9 bases left in between. The CDR3 sequence: CASSRQPNYGYTF. The CDR3 nucleotides read TGTGCCAGCAGCCGACAGCCAAACTATGGCTACACCTTC.

The gene calls are TRBV7-2 and TRBJ1-4; no firm D call. Trimming cost V 3 bases and J 6 bases, with 11 bases left between them. Germline loops: CDR1 SGHTA, CDR2 FQGNSA. The CDR3 is 14 residues long. The CDR3 DNA sequence: TGTGCCAGCAGCTTGAGGCGGAGCGATGAAAAACTGTTTTTT. Its protein is CASSLRRSDEKLFF.

This clone was found once. V is TRBV2 and J is TRBJ2-1; tentatively, D is TRBD2 (6 bases). The CDR3 runs 16 residues. Germline V gives CDR1 SNHLY, CDR2 FYNNEI. V was pared by 6 bases and J by 0 bases, with 15 bases between. The CDR3 reads CASRAGTVTSYNEQFF. CDR3 DNA sequence: TGTGCCAGCAGGGCCGGGACTGTGACCTCCTACAATGAGCAGTTCTTC. The whole variable domain, filled in from reference TRBV2 and TRBJ2-1, reads EPEVTQTPSHQVTQMGQEVILRCVPISNHLYFYWYRQILGQKVEFLVSFYNNEISEKSEIFDDQFSVERPDGSNFTLKIRSTKLEDSAMYFCASRAGTVTSYNEQFFGPGTRLTVL.

The CDR3 spells CASSLTQVGNQETQYF. CDR3 coding DNA: TGTGCCAGCAGCTTGACGCAGGTTGGGAACCAAGAGACCCAGTACTTC. This chain joins TRBV7-9 and TRBJ2-5, with D unresolved. Trimming left V 3 bases short and J 0 bases short, with 14 bases between. The CDR3 sequence is 16 residues long. Germline assignment: CDR1 SEHNR and CDR2 FQNEAQ (reference sequence).

This chain links TRBV4-1 with TRBJ2-1; D is unresolved. The CDR3 spans 16 residues. V gave up 3 bases and J gave up 3 bases, with 15 bases separating them. From germline, CDR1 is MGHRA and CDR2 YSYEKL. The CDR3 is CASSHSFPGVYNEQFF. In nucleotides, the CDR3 is TGCGCCAGCAGCCATAGTTTCCCTGGGGTCTACAATGAGCAGTTCTTC.

The V gene is TRBV6-5, the J gene TRBJ1-4; 7 bases agree with TRBD1. Unmatched junction bases numbered 3, after V lost 2 bases and J lost 3 bases. Germline assignment: CDR1 MNHEY and CDR2 SVGAGI. This CDR3 contains 15 residues. The CDR3 region is CASSYRGLANEKLFF. The CDR3 DNA reads as TGTGCCAGCAGTTACAGGGGGCTGGCTAATGAAAAACTGTTTTTT.

The chain uses TRBV7-9 and TRBJ2-1; 7 bases agree with TRBD2. Germline V lookup: CDR1 SEHNR, CDR2 FQNEAQ (reference sequence). V lost 5 bases, J lost 7 bases, and 11 bases stayed unmatched. The CDR3 contains 15 residues. The CDR3 sequence is CASSQRWEGLNEQFF. CDR3 nucleotides: TGTGCCAGCAGCCAAAGGTGGGAGGGCCTAAATGAGCAGTTCTTC.

This clone was seen once. V gene TRBV15 combines with J gene TRBJ2-7, with 8 positions matching TRBD2. This CDR3 has 16 amino acids. Germline values: CDR1 LNHNV, CDR2 YYDKDF (reference sequence). J was trimmed by 6 bases and V by 3 bases; bases with no gene match: 13. The CDR3 loop is CATSSPGTRAFSEQYF. As DNA, the CDR3 is TGTGCCACCAGCAGCCCCGGGACTAGGGCTTTTTCCGAGCAGTACTTC.

The chain combines TRBV5-4 with TRBJ2-3; unclear D gene. V was cut by 3 bases and J by 6 bases, with 11 bases left in between. The CDR3 is 13 amino acids. Germline V lookup: CDR1 SGHNT, CDR2 YYREEE (reference sequence). The CDR3 loop reads CASSSDLGDTQYF. In DNA form, the CDR3 reads TGTGCCAGCAGCTCCGATTTGGGGGATACGCAGTATTTT.